Listed below are T cell receptor beta chains from one sample, sequenced in a study of regulatory T cells in long-lasting Graves disease. TCRdb redid the calling of the multiplex PCR reads with MiXCR, one entry per CDR3 protein. In the table there are about 620,000 distinct CDR3 sequences, roughly 15% of which are singletons. These data also formed part of another study, on T cells in Graves' hyperthyroidism and ophthalmopathy.

The specimen comprised peripheral blood mononuclear cells (PBMCs), sampled at new diagnosis, from a patient treated with antithyroid drugs. The source of these receptors is a woman in her twenties or thirties with Graves disease. CDR3s include the opening cysteine and the closing phenylalanine or tryptophan. D genes are given only for firm matches. The size field is filled for only some rows; it gives once, few, many or a size class.

j_call v_call clone_size d_call cdr3_aa cdr3_nt
TRBJ2-3 TRBV7-9 NA NA CASVTTSTDTQYF TGTGCCAGCGTGACAACCAGCACAGATACGCAGTATTTT
TRBJ1-6 TRBV7-2 many NA CASSLAEVSPLHF TGTGCCAGCAGCTTAGCTGAGGTTTCACCCCTCCACTTT
TRBJ2-2 TRBV4-1 NA NA CASSITDPGELFF TGCGCCAGCAGCATAACCGACCCCGGGGAGCTGTTTTTT
TRBJ1-2 TRBV27 many NA CASSRPGSDGYTF TGTGCCAGCAGTCGACCGGGATCGGATGGCTACACCTTC
TRBJ2-1 TRBV7-3 few NA CASSSTGTEGNEQFF TGTGCCAGCAGCTCAACCGGGACCGAGGGTAATGAGCAGTTCTTC
TRBJ1-1 TRBV2 many TRBD1 CASSDGQGNTEAFF TGTGCCAGCAGTGACGGACAGGGTAACACTGAAGCTTTCTTT
TRBJ2-5 TRBV11-2 many NA CASSLLGVQETQYF TGTGCCAGCAGCTTATTGGGAGTCCAAGAGACCCAGTACTTC
TRBJ2-4 TRBV2 NA TRBD2 CASSRSGLAGAAVNIQYF TGTGCCAGCAGTCGCTCGGGACTAGCGGGAGCGGCGGTAAACATTCAGTACTTC
TRBJ1-2 TRBV7-9 NA NA CASSGRTGDPYGYTF TGTGCCAGCAGCGGTAGAACGGGGGACCCTTATGGCTACACCTTC
TRBJ2-7 TRBV18 many NA CASSPPVSYEQYF TGTGCCAGCTCACCACCTGTTTCCTACGAGCAGTACTTC
TRBJ1-2 TRBV19 many TRBD1 CASSTGGSSGYGYTF TGTGCCAGTAGTACAGGGGGTTCGAGCGGCTATGGCTACACCTTC
TRBJ1-1 TRBV11-1 many NA CASSRTGANKAFF TGTGCCAGCAGCCGAACCGGGGCTAACAAAGCTTTCTTT
TRBJ2-7 TRBV28 many TRBD1 CASSSTGTGSYEQYF TGTGCCAGCAGTTCCACCGGGACAGGGTCCTACGAGCAGTACTTC
TRBJ2-7 TRBV12-3/TRBV12-4 many TRBD2 CASSRALAGLVEQYF TGTGCCAGCAGCCGCGCCTTAGCGGGACTTGTCGAGCAGTACTTC
TRBJ2-5 TRBV11-2 few NA CASSLGGARQQETQYF TGTGCCAGCAGCTTAGGGGGGGCCAGGCAGCAAGAGACCCAGTACTTC
TRBJ1-1 TRBV15 many NA CATSPWNTEAFF TGTGCCACCAGTCCCTGGAACACTGAAGCTTTCTTT
TRBJ2-1 TRBV30 NA TRBD2 CAWSVGSGVGRYNEQFF TGTGCCTGGAGTGTAGGTAGCGGGGTGGGACGGTACAATGAGCAGTTCTTC
TRBJ2-3 TRBV20-1 many NA CSARDLAVRGTDTQYF TGCAGTGCTAGAGATCTCGCTGTTAGGGGGACAGATACGCAGTATTTT
TRBJ1-2 TRBV12-3/TRBV12-4 many TRBD1 CASSPGQYGYTF TGTGCCAGCTCCCCGGGACAGTATGGCTACACCTTC
TRBJ2-5 TRBV3-1 NA TRBD2 CASSRVRRGETQYF TGTGCCAGCAGCCGGGTGAGGCGGGGGGAGACCCAGTACTTC
TRBJ1-5 TRBV27 many NA CASSPTTVNNQPQHF TGTGCCAGCAGCCCTACAACAGTAAACAATCAGCCCCAGCATTTT
TRBJ2-7 TRBV11-2 NA TRBD1 CASSLGLRQGAEQYF TGTGCCAGCAGCCTAGGACTTAGACAGGGGGCCGAGCAGTACTTC
TRBJ1-5 TRBV10-3 NA NA CAISESASRQPQHF TGTGCCATCAGTGAGTCTGCCTCCCGGCAGCCCCAGCATTTT
TRBJ1-4 TRBV27 NA NA CASSSNSATNEKLFF TGTGCCAGCAGTTCCAACAGTGCAACTAATGAAAAACTGTTTTTT
TRBJ1-4 TRBV9 NA TRBD1 CASSHPGTGYEKLFF TGTGCCAGCAGCCACCCCGGGACAGGGTATGAAAAACTGTTTTTT
TRBJ2-2 TRBV20-1 few TRBD2 CSARDWRTGTSGSGTGELFF TGCAGTGCTAGAGATTGGCGGACAGGGACTAGCGGGAGCGGTACCGGGGAGCTGTTTTTT
TRBJ1-2 TRBV24-1 NA NA CATSDLQGRGYTF TGTGCCACCAGTGATTTGCAGGGGAGAGGCTACACCTTC
TRBJ1-5 TRBV4-2 NA NA CASSQEQGNQPQHF TGTGCCAGCAGCCAGGAGCAGGGGAATCAGCCCCAGCATTTT
TRBJ1-1 TRBV27 many NA CASGLDKHTEAFF TGTGCCAGCGGGTTGGACAAACACACTGAAGCTTTCTTT
TRBJ1-5 TRBV30 NA NA CAWTSGQQNQPQHF TGTGCCTGGACCTCTGGACAGCAAAATCAGCCCCAGCATTTT
TRBJ2-1 TRBV11-2 many TRBD2 CASSRPGLAGVNEQFF TGTGCCAGCAGCCGACCTGGACTAGCGGGAGTCAATGAGCAGTTCTTC
TRBJ2-7 TRBV5-6 NA TRBD2 CASSLFLAGRSYEQYF TGTGCCAGCAGCTTGTTTCTAGCGGGACGCTCCTACGAGCAGTACTTC
TRBJ2-3 TRBV27 NA NA CASSLSPQRRTDTQYF TGTGCCAGCAGTTTATCGCCGCAGCGACGCACAGATACGCAGTATTTT
TRBJ1-5 TRBV28 many NA CASSREAFSNQPQHF TGTGCCAGCAGTCGGGAGGCGTTTAGCAATCAGCCCCAGCATTTT
TRBJ1-2 TRBV7-2 many NA CASSLAFLPRGYTF TGTGCCAGCAGCTTAGCTTTTCTACCGCGAGGCTACACCTTC
TRBJ2-3 TRBV28 many TRBD1 CASSTRDRGHTQYF TGTGCCAGCAGTACCCGGGACAGGGGACATACGCAGTATTTT
TRBJ1-5 TRBV5-1 once NA CASSLVGNSNQPQHF TGCGCCAGCAGCTTGGTCGGGAATAGCAATCAGCCCCAGCATTTT
TRBJ1-5 TRBV6-1 many NA CASKPTLDGQPQHF TGTGCCAGCAAACCGACTTTGGACGGCCAGCCCCAGCATTTT
TRBJ2-4 TRBV7-2 NA NA CASSSTTDALGNIQYF TGTGCCAGCAGCTCAACCACGGACGCCTTGGGAAACATTCAGTACTTC
TRBJ1-5 TRBV19 many NA CASSTGFNQPQHF TGTGCCAGTAGTACAGGTTTCAATCAGCCCCAGCATTTT
TRBJ2-2 TRBV5-1 NA NA CASSSNPASEVTGELFF TGCGCCAGCAGCTCAAACCCGGCTAGCGAGGTCACCGGGGAGCTGTTTTTT
TRBJ2-7 TRBV19 few TRBD1 CASSNYLGQAREQYF TGTGCCAGTAGTAACTATTTGGGACAGGCTCGGGAGCAGTACTTC
TRBJ2-1 TRBV20-1 few TRBD2 CSANSGRANEQFF TGCAGTGCGAACAGCGGGAGGGCCAATGAGCAGTTCTTC
TRBJ1-2 TRBV4-1 NA NA CASSQSRESSYGYTF TGCGCCAGCAGCCAAAGCAGGGAGTCTTCGTATGGCTACACCTTC